The 20 T cell receptor beta chains reported below all come from one sample, sequenced in a study of identical twins. One entry per CDR3 protein, called by TCRdb with MiXCR from the 5' RACE reads. The sample consists of around 1.7 million distinct CDR3 sequences, under 35% of them appearing once. The sample was cord blood. The receptors here all came from a newborn girl in good health.

This clonotype was counted between two and nine times. This chain uses TRBV20-1 with TRBJ2-4, with D uncertain. The DNA end is more similar to TRBJ2-7, so the J call may be wrong. The CDR3 runs 12 residues. Germline CDR1 is DFQATT and CDR2 is SNEGSKA (reference sequence). CDR3 protein: CSASLSRREQYF. CDR3 bases: TGCAGTGCTAGTTTGTCGAGGCGCGAGCAGTACTTC.

In its sample, this clonotype was seen a few times. The chain carries TRBV5-1 and TRBJ2-3; no firm D call. This CDR3 has 14 residues. The V gene lost 4 bases and the J gene lost 3 bases, with 12 bases spanning the gap. Germline V gene data show CDR1 as SGHRS and CDR2 as YFSETQ. The chain's CDR3 is CASSPDDPTDTQYF. Written as DNA, the CDR3 is TGCGCCAGCAGCCCTGATGACCCGACAGATACGCAGTATTTT.

There are a few counts of this clonotype. CDR3 DNA sequence: TGTGCCAGCAGCTTAGGCCTGACCCCCACAGATACGCAGTATTTT. It specifies CASSLGLTPTDTQYF. The V call is TRBV13, the J call TRBJ2-3; D is undetermined. Trimming removed 0 bases at V and 2 bases at J, with 9 bases between. This CDR3 has 15 amino acids. CDR1 PRHDT and CDR2 FYEKMQ come from the germline V gene (reference sequence).

This clonotype was detected a few times. V usage is TRBV20-1 and J usage is TRBJ1-2; 7 bases are a match to TRBD1. The J segment lost 5 bases and the V segment lost 6 bases, leaving 9 bases of the junction unmatched. Germline CDR1 and CDR2: DFQATT and SNEGSKA (reference sequence). The CDR3 loop spans 13 amino acids. The DNA of the CDR3 is TGCAGTGCAGTGATCAGGGGGAGGTATGGCTACACCTTC. It encodes CSAVIRGRYGYTF.

In this sample, this clonotype turned up many times. The rearrangement uses TRBV27 and TRBJ2-7, with a tentative D call TRBD2 (6 bases). From germline, CDR1 is MNHEY and CDR2 SMNVEV (reference sequence). CDR3 length: 14 amino acids. V shed 4 bases and J shed 4 bases, with 14 bases lying between them. CDR3 amino acids: CASSSGLLPYEQYF. CDR3 nucleotides: TGTGCCAGCAGTTCGGGACTCTTACCTTACGAGCAGTACTTC.

There are a few counts of this clonotype. The chain has TRBV7-8 and TRBJ2-7; D unclear. Germline assignment: CDR1 SGHVS and CDR2 FQNEAQ. The CDR3 covers 14 residues. V was trimmed by 2 bases and J by 2 bases, leaving 10 bases between them. The CDR3 DNA follows: TGTGCCAGCAGCTTAACCCTTCGGGCCTACGAGCAGTACTTC. It specifies CASSLTLRAYEQYF.

This chain connects TRBV25-1 to TRBJ1-1; the D is unclear. The V end was cut by 6 bases, the J end by 0 bases, with 8 bases between. The V gene's germline CDR1 is MGHDK and CDR2 SYGVNS. The CDR3 has 13 amino acids. This chain's CDR3 is CASRSIMNTEAFF. In DNA, the CDR3 is TGTGCCAGCAGGAGTATCATGAACACTGAAGCTTTCTTT.

This clonotype was found many times. V gene TRBV11-2 combines with J gene TRBJ2-3; 7 bases match TRBD2. CDR3 length equals 13 residues. With 1 base clipped from V and 5 bases from J, the junction kept 0 bases outside the gene matches. Looked up from germline, CDR1 is SGHAT and CDR2 is FQNNGV. The CDR3 DNA is TGTGCCAGCAGCTTAGGGACTAGAGATACGCAGTATTTT. It translates to CASSLGTRDTQYF.

The chain employs TRBV12-3 or TRBV12-4 and TRBJ2-1; weak D call: TRBD1 (6 bases). The V gene lost 1 base and the J gene lost 4 bases, with 11 bases spanning the gap. The CDR3 spans 15 residues. The CDR3: CASSLGTALYNEQFF. CDR3 coding DNA: TGTGCCAGCAGTTTAGGGACAGCCCTATACAATGAGCAGTTCTTC.

The chain has TRBV20-1 and TRBJ1-1; no definite D call. The CDR3 spans 14 residues. From germline, CDR1 is DFQATT and CDR2 SNEGSKA (reference sequence). V was clipped by 5 bases and J by 0 bases, with 13 bases between them. CDR3 residues: CSASQVGLNTEAFF. CDR3 DNA: TGCAGTGCTTCTCAAGTTGGGTTGAACACTGAAGCTTTCTTT.

In this sample, this clonotype turned up a few times. This chain's CDR3 is CSARPGPTTNYGYTF. The CDR3 bases are TGCAGTGCTAGGCCAGGGCCCACTACGAACTATGGCTACACCTTC. V and J are TRBV20-1 and TRBJ1-2; D is possibly TRBD1 (5 bases). The CDR3 has 15 amino acids. Per germline, CDR1 DFQATT and CDR2 SNEGSKA (reference sequence). Trimming shortened V by 3 bases and J by 2 bases, and 16 bases separated the two germline ends.

The V call is TRBV7-2, the J call TRBJ2-1; D uncertain. CDR1 is SGHTA and CDR2 is FQGNSA in the germline V gene. This CDR3 has 15 amino acids. The V gene lost 1 base and the J gene lost 7 bases, with 14 bases spanning the gap. The CDR3 DNA reads TGTGCCAGCAGCTTAGGTCCCTTGGGGTCGAATGAGCAGTTCTTC. Translated, it gives CASSLGPLGSNEQFF.

This clonotype was recorded a few times. J is TRBJ2-5 and V is TRBV29-1, with a possible D match to TRBD2 (6 bases). Germline V gene lookup returns CDR1 SQVTM and CDR2 ANQGSEA. The CDR3 extends over 13 amino acids. V dropped 6 bases and J dropped 7 bases, with 18 bases sitting between them. CDR3 bases: TGCAGCGTCGGCGGGCTTTTAGCGGCGACCCAGTACTTC. Amino acid sequence: CSVGGLLAATQYF.

V is TRBV7-2 and J is TRBJ2-1, with 11 nucleotides matching TRBD2. Germline CDR1 and CDR2: SGHTA and FQGNSA. Losses at the gene ends were 2 bases for V and 2 bases for J; bases not matched to a gene: 8. The CDR3 is 18 residues long. CDR3 bases: TGTGCCAGCAGCTTAAGGGCTAGCGGGGGGCTAGCCTACAATGAGCAGTTCTTC. This sequence encodes CASSLRASGGLAYNEQFF. Combining the CDR3 with reference TRBV7-2 and TRBJ2-1 gives the whole variable domain GAGVSQSPSNKVTEKGKDVELRCDPISGHTALYWYRQSLGQGLEFLIYFQGNSAPDKSGLPSDRFSAERTGGSVSTLTIQRTQQEDSAVYLCASSLRASGGLAYNEQFFGPGTRLTVL.

This chain joins TRBV27 and TRBJ1-2; no reliable D call. This CDR3 is built from 16 residues. The germline V gene has CDR1 MNHEY and CDR2 SMNVEV (reference sequence). V lost 3 bases, J lost 5 bases, and 19 bases lay in between. The CDR3 spells CASSLGDGGGPYGYTF. CDR3 nucleotides: TGTGCCAGCAGTTTGGGAGACGGCGGCGGCCCTTATGGCTACACCTTC.

This clonotype has a count of ten or more. This rearrangement joins TRBV14 to TRBJ2-3, with 9 bases fitting TRBD2. Germline V gene data show CDR1 as SGHDN and CDR2 as FVKESK. Trimming cost V 2 bases and J 3 bases; bases outside gene matches: 3. The CDR3 contains 15 residues. The CDR3 DNA is TGTGCCAGCAGCCAACCGGGACTAGCAACAGATACGCAGTATTTT. Translation: CASSQPGLATDTQYF. The variable domain in full, with the rest retrieved from reference TRBV14 and TRBJ2-3, is EAGVTQFPSHSVIEKGQTVTLRCDPISGHDNLYWYRRVMGKEIKFLLHFVKESKQDESGMPNNRFLAERTGGTYSTLKVQPAELEDSGVYFCASSQPGLATDTQYFGPGTRLTVL.

The rearrangement links TRBV20-1 to TRBJ1-4; 9 bases are shared with TRBD1. The V and J ends lost 5 bases and 8 bases, in that order; junction bases with no gene match: 6. The CDR3 length is 13 residues. Germline-derived CDR1 and CDR2 are DFQATT and SNEGSKA (reference sequence). This chain's CDR3 is CSALRDREEKLFF. The DNA for the CDR3 is TGCAGTGCTCTCCGGGACAGGGAGGAAAAACTGTTTTTT.

This chain joins TRBV4-1 and TRBJ1-1, with a possible D match to TRBD1 (6 bases). The ends were cut back, 2 bases at V and 1 base at J, with 14 bases in the middle. This CDR3 comprises 16 residues. CDR1 is MGHRA, CDR2 YSYEKL, per germline. This CDR3 reads CASSQSRGGANTEAFF. Written as DNA, the CDR3 is TGCGCCAGCAGCCAATCACGAGGGGGGGCGAACACTGAAGCTTTCTTT.

The chain recombines TRBV20-1 with TRBJ1-2, with TRBD1 identical over 7 bases. This CDR3 contains 14 residues. Germline V gene sequence: CDR1 DFQATT, CDR2 SNEGSKA (reference sequence). CDR3 amino acids: CSPMGTEQLGGYTF. The CDR3 DNA is TGCAGCCCTATGGGGACAGAACAATTGGGGGGCTACACCTTC.

This clonotype was recorded a few times. The chain employs TRBV20-1 and TRBJ1-1; D might be TRBD1 (5 bases). This CDR3 comprises 13 residues. The V gene's germline CDR1 is DFQATT and CDR2 SNEGSKA (reference sequence). Trimming cost V 0 bases and J 8 bases, with 13 bases left between them. The CDR3 reads CSARDTRAGEAFF. The CDR3 DNA follows: TGCAGTGCTAGAGATACCAGGGCGGGGGAAGCTTTCTTT.